This T cell receptor beta chain is drawn from a study of early stage breast cancer tumors. Regarding the study as a whole: Tumor and normal breast were distinguished via blood comparison in about 90% of the 16 patients.

To note about this clone: Its antigen is as yet unknown.

The germline V gene encodes CDR1 MNHNY and CDR2 SVGAGI (reference sequence). The CDR3 loop spans 15 amino acids. The V and J ends lost 4 bases and 7 bases, in that order; junction bases with no gene match: 8. Each sample had two DNA replicates, around 0.45 ug blood or roughly 1.4 ug tissue. The data were produced by immunoSEQ multiplex PCR, yet TCRdb's version contains in-frame clones alone and is incomplete. The data contain around 20,000 clones, around 88% of them singletons. V is TRBV6-6 and J is TRBJ2-1; TRBD1 aligns across 9 bases. This receptor was taken from a person between 65 and 79 years old with breast cancer. Sequenced material: blood. Written as DNA, the CDR3 is TGTGCCAGCAGTTCCACCCGGGACAGGGTGAATGAGCAGTTCTTC. This codes for CASSSTRDRVNEQFF.